The present entry profiles one T cell receptor (beta chain) with its context. Germline CDR1 MNHEY, CDR2 SVGEGT. The CDR3 is 15 residues long. V was trimmed by 0 bases and J by 0 bases, leaving 9 bases between them. The data were obtained in a study of blood T cell repertoires in COVID-19. Profiling relied on immunoSEQ multiplex PCR, and the TCRdb table lists in-frame clones only, not all of them. The profile shows fewer than 350,000 clones, around 90% of them singletons. The receptor comes from a man aged 25 to 40 with COVID-19, enrolled during active disease. Sequenced sample: peripheral blood. The chain has TRBV6-2 or TRBV6-3 and TRBJ2-7; tentatively, D is TRBD1 (6 bases). CDR3 residues: CASSYSDRYSYEQYF. CDR3 DNA: TGTGCCAGCAGTTACTCCGACAGGTACTCCTACGAGCAGTACTTC.